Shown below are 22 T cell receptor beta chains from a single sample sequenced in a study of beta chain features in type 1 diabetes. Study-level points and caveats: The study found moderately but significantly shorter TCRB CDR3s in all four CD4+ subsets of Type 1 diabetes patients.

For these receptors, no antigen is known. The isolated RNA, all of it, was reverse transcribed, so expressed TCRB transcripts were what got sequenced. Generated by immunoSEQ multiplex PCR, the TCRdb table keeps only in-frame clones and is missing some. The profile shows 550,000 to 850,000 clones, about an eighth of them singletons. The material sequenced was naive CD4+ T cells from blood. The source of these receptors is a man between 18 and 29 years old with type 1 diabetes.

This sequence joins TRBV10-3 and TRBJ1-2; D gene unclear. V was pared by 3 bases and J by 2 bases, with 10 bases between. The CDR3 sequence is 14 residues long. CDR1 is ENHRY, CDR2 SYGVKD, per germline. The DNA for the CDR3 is TGTGCCATCAGTGATCCCCCGGGGAACTATGGCTACACCTTC. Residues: CAISDPPGNYGYTF.

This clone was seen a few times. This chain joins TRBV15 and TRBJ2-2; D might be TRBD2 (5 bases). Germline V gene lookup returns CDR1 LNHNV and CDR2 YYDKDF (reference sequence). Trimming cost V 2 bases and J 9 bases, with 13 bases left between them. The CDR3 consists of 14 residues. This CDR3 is CATSRPPGIWELFF. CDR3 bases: TGTGCCACCAGCAGACCCCCGGGAATCTGGGAGCTGTTTTTT.

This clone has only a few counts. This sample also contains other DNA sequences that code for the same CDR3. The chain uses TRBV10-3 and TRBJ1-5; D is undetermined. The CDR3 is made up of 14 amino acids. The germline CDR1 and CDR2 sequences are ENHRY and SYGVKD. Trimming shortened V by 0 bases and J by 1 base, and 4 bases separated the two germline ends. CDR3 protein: CAISESGSNQPQHF. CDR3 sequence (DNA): TGTGCCATCAGTGAGTCGGGAAGCAATCAGCCCCAGCATTTT.

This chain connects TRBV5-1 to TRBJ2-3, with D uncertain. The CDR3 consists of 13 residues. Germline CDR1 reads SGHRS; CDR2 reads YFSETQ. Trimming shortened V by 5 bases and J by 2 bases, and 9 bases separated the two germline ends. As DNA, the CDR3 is TGCGCCAGCAGGCACAGTTACACAGATACGCAGTATTTT. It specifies CASRHSYTDTQYF.

CDR3 in amino acids: CATTQWGISGANVLTF. The CDR3 DNA reads as TGTGCCACCACCCAGTGGGGGATCAGTGGGGCCAACGTCCTGACTTTC. The gene calls are TRBV15 and TRBJ2-6; perhaps D is TRBD1 or TRBD2 (5 bases each). Germline values: CDR1 LNHNV, CDR2 YYDKDF (reference sequence). The CDR3 runs to 16 residues. V shed 7 bases and J shed 3 bases, with 16 bases lying between them.

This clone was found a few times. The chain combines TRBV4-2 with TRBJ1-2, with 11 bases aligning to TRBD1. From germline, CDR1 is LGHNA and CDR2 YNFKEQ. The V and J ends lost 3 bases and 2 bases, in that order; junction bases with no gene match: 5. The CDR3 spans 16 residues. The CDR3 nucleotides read TGTGCCAGCAGCCATGGGGACAGGGGGAACAACTATGGCTACACCTTC. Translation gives CASSHGDRGNNYGYTF.

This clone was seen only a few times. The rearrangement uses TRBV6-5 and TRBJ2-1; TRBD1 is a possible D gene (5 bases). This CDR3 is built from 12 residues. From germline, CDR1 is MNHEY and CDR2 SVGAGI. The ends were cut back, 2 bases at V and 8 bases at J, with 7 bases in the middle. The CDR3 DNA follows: TGTGCCAGCAGTTACCAGGGATATGAGCAGTTCTTC. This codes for CASSYQGYEQFF.

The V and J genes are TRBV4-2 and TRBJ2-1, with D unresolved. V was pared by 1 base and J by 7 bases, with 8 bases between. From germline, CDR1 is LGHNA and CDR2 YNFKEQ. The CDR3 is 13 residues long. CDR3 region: CASSQAEANEQFF. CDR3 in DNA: TGTGCCAGCAGCCAAGCCGAGGCGAATGAGCAGTTCTTC.

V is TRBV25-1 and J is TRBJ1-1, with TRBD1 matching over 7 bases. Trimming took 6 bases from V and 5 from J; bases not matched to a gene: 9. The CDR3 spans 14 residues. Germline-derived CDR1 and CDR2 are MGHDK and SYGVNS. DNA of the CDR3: TGTGCCAGCAGCCTCAGGGGGGAAAAGACTGAAGCTTTCTTT. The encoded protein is CASSLRGEKTEAFF.

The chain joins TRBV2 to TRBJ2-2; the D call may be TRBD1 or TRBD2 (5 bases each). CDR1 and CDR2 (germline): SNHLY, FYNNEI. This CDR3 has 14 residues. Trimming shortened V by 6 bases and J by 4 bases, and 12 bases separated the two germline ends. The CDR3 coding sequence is TGTGCCAGCAGGGGGACGCTGTCCACCGGGGAGCTGTTTTTT. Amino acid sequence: CASRGTLSTGELFF.

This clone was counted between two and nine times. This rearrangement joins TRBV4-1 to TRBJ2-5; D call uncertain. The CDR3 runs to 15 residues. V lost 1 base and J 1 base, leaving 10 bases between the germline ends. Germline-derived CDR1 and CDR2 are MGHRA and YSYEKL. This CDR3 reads CASSQGRPPQETQYF. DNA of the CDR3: TGCGCCAGCAGCCAAGGCAGGCCCCCCCAAGAGACCCAGTACTTC.

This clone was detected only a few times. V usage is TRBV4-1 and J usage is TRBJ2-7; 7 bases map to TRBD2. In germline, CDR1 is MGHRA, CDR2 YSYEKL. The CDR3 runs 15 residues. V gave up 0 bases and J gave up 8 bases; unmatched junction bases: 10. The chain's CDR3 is CASSQDYGGGAKQYF. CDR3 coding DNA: TGCGCCAGCAGCCAAGATTACGGGGGAGGGGCCAAGCAGTACTTC.

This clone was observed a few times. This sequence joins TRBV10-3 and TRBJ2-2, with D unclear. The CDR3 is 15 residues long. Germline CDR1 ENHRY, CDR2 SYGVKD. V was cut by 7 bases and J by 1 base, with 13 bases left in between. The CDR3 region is CAINLRLGNTGELFF. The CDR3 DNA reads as TGTGCCATCAATCTCCGACTGGGGAACACCGGGGAGCTGTTTTTT.

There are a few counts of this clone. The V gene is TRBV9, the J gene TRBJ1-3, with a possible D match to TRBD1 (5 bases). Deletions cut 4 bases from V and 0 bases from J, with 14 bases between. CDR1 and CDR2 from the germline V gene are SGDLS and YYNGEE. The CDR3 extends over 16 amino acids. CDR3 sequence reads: CASSTLGAFSGNTIYF. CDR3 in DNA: TGTGCCAGCAGCACTCTTGGGGCGTTCTCTGGAAACACCATATATTTT.

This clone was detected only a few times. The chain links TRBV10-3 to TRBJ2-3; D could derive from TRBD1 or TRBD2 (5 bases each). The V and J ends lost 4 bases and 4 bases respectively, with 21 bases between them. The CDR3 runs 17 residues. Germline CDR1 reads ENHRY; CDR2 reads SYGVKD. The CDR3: CAISGGLTSGDPDTQYF. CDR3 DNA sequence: TGTGCCATCAGTGGGGGATTGACTTCCGGGGACCCAGATACGCAGTATTTT.

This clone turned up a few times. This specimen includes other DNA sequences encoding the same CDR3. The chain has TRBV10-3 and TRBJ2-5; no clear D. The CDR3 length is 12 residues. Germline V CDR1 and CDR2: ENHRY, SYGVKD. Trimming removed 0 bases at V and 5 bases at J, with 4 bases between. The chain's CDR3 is CAISESGETQYF. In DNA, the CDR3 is TGTGCCATCAGTGAGTCAGGCGAGACCCAGTACTTC.

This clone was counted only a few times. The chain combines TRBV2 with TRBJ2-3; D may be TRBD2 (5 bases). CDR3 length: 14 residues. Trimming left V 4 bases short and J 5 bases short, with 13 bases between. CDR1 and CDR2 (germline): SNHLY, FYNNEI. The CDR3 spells CASSADSFGDTQYF. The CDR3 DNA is TGTGCCAGCAGTGCGGACTCCTTCGGAGATACGCAGTATTTT.

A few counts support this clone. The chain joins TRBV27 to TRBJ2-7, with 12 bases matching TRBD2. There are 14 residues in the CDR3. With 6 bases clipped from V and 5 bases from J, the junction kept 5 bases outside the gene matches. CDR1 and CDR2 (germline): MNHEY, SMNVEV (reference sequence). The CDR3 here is CASSTSGGSHEQYF. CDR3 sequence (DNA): TGTGCCAGCAGCACTAGCGGGGGGAGCCACGAGCAGTACTTC.

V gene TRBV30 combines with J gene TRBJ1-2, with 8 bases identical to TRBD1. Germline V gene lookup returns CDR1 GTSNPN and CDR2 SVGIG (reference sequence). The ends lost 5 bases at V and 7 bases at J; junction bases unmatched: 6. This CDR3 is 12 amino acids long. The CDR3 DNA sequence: TGTGCCTGGGGACAGGGAGGGGGTGGCTACACCTTC. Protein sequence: CAWGQGGGGYTF.

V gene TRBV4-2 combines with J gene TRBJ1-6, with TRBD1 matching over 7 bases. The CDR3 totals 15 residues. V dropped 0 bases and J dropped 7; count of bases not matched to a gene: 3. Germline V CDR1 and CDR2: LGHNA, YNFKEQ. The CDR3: CASSQEEGANSPLHF. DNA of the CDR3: TGTGCCAGCAGCCAAGAGGAGGGGGCGAATTCACCCCTCCACTTT.

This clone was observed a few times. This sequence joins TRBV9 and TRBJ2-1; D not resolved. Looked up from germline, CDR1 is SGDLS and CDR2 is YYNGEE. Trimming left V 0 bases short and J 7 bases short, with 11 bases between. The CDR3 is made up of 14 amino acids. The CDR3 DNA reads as TGTGCCAGCAGCGTAGCGGCCCATTTGAATGAGCAGTTCTTC. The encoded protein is CASSVAAHLNEQFF.

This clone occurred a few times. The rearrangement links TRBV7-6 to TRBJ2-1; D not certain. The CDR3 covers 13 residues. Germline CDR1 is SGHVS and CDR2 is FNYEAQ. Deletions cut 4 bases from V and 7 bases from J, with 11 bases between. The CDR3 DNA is TGTGCCAGCAGCTCAGCCCCCGCGAATGAGCAGTTCTTC. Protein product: CASSSAPANEQFF.